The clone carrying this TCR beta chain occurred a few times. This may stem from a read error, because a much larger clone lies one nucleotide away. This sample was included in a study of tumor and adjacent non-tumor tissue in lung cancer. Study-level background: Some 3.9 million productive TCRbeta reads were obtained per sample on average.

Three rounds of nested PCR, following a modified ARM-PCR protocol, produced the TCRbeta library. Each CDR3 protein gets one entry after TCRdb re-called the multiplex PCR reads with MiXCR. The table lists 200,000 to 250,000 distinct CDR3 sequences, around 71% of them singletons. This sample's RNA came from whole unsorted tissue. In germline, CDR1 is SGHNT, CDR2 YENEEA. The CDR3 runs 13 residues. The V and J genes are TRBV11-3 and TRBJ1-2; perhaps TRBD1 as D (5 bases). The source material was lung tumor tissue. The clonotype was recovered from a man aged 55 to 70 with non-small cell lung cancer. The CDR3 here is CASSRTGGYGYIF. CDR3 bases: TGTGCCAGCAGCCGAACAGGAGGGTATGGCTACATCTTC.